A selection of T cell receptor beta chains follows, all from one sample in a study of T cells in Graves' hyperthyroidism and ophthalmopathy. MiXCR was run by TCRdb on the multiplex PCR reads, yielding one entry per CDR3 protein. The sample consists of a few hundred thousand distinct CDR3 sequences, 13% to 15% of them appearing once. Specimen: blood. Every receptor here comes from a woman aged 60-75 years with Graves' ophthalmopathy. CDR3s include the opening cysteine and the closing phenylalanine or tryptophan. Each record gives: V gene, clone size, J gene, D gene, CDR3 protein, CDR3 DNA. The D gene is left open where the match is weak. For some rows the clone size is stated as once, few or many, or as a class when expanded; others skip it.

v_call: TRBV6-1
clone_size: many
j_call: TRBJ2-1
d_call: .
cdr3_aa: CASSSEGGGPTGQFF
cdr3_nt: TGTGCCAGCAGCTCAGAGGGCGGGGGCCCTACAGGGCAGTTCTTC

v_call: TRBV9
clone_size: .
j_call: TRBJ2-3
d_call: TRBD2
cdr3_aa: CGSTEGLVVDTQYF
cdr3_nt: TGTGGCAGCACCGAAGGACTAGTAGTTGATACGCAGTATTTT

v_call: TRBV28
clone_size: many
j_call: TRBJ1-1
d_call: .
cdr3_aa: CASSAQTFPAFF
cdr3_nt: TGTGCCAGCAGTGCCCAGACATTTCCGGCTTTCTTT

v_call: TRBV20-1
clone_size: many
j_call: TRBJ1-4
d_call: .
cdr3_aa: CSARDLGQPYEKLFF
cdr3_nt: TGCAGTGCTAGAGATCTAGGGCAGCCGTATGAAAAACTGTTTTTT

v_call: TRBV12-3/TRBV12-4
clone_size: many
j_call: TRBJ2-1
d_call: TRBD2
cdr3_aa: CASSSGGSGPNEQFF
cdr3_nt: TGTGCCAGCAGTTCGGGCGGGAGTGGGCCCAATGAGCAGTTCTTC

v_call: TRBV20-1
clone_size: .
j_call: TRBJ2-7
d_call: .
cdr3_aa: CSAREGPTEIYEQYF
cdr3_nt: TGCAGTGCTAGAGAGGGGCCGACAGAAATCTACGAGCAGTACTTC

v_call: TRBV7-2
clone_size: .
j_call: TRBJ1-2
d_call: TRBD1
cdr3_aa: CASSLDRDSDDFFYGYTF
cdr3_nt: TGTGCCAGCAGCTTAGACCGGGACAGCGACGACTTCTTCTATGGCTACACCTTC

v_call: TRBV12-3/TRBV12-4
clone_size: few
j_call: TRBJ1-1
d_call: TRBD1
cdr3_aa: CASSPDRGRAFF
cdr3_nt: TGTGCCAGCAGTCCAGACAGGGGAAGGGCTTTCTTT

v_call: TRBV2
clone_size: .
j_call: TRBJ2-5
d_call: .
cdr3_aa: CASMPDSQETQYF
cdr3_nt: TGTGCCAGCATGCCGGACAGCCAAGAGACCCAGTACTTC

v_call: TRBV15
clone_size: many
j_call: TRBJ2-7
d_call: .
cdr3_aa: CATSRGTQDYEQYF
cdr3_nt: TGTGCCACCAGCAGAGGAACCCAAGACTACGAGCAGTACTTC

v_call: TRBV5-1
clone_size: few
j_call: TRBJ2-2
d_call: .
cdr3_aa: CASSSRRGSKEGTGELFF
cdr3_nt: TGCGCCAGCAGCTCGCGAAGGGGTAGCAAGGAGGGCACCGGGGAGCTGTTTTTT

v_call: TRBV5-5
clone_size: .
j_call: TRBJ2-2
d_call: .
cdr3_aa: CASSWGRMTGELFF
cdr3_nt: TGTGCCAGCAGCTGGGGTCGGATGACCGGGGAGCTGTTTTTT

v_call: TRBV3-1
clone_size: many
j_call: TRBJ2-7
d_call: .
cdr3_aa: CASSQVDEQYF
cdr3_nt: TGTGCCAGCAGCCAAGTGGACGAGCAGTACTTC

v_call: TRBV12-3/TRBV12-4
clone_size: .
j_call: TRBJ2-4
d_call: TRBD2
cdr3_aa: CASRGTSGRLAKNIQYF
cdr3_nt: TGTGCCAGCAGGGGGACTAGCGGGAGGTTAGCCAAAAACATTCAGTACTTC

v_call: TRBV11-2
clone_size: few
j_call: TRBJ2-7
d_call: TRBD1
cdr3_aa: CASAWDRSSNEQYF
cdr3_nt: TGTGCCAGCGCCTGGGACAGGTCCTCTAACGAGCAGTACTTC

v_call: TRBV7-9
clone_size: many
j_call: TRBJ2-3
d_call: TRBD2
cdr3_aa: CASSLPTSGRARTDTQYF
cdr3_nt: TGTGCCAGCAGCCTGCCGACTAGCGGGAGGGCCCGCACAGATACGCAGTATTTT

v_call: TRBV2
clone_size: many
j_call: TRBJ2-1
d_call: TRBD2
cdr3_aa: CASGSGLAGGYNEQFF
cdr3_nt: TGTGCCAGCGGATCCGGACTAGCGGGAGGCTACAATGAGCAGTTCTTC

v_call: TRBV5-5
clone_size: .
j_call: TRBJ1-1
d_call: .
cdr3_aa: CATDAGPLGFEAFF
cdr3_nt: TGTGCCACCGACGCCGGGCCCTTAGGATTTGAAGCTTTCTTT

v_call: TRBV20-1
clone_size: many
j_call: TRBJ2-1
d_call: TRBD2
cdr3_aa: CSARNDWTSGSPNEQFF
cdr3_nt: TGCAGTGCTAGAAATGACTGGACTAGCGGGAGTCCCAATGAGCAGTTCTTC

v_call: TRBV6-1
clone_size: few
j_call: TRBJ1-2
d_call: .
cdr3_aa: CASTTDRTQNYGYTF
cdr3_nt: TGTGCCAGCACAACGGACAGAACACAAAACTATGGCTACACCTTC

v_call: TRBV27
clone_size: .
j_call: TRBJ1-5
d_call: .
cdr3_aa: CASSFSVGSNQPQHF
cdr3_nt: TGTGCCAGCAGTTTCTCGGTAGGTAGCAATCAGCCCCAGCATTTT

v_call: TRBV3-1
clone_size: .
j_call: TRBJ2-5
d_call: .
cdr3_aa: CASSHDQETQYF
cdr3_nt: TGTGCCAGCAGCCATGACCAAGAGACCCAGTACTTC

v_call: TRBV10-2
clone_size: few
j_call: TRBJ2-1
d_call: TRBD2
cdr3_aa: CASSDSSAVSGRGGYEQFF
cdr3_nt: TGCGCCAGCAGTGACTCATCCGCGGTAAGCGGGAGGGGCGGATATGAGCAGTTCTTC

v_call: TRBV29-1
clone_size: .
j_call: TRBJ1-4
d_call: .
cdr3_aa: CSVEDREEKLFF
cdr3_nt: TGCAGCGTCGAAGATAGGGAAGAAAAACTGTTTTTT